This T cell receptor (beta chain) stems from a study of PD-L1 blockade in urothelial cancer. The CDR3 sequence is 15 residues long. CDR1 is SGHNT, CDR2 YENEEA, per germline. V shed 8 bases and J 9 bases; nucleotides not matched to a gene: 15. Only in-frame clones appear in the TCRdb table, and some are missing; sequencing was by immunoSEQ multiplex PCR. Here the sample spans 38,000 or so clones, around four fifths being singletons. This sample comprised PBMCs, obtained around atezolizumab (anti-PD-L1) treatment. The receptor's source is a man aged 60 to 75 with urothelial cancer. The J gene is TRBJ2-5, the V gene TRBV11-3; TRBD2 matches 10 bases. The CDR3 is CASSEPTSGVGSQYF. The CDR3 DNA reads as TGTGCCAGCTCCGAACCCACTAGCGGGGTTGGGTCCCAGTACTTC.